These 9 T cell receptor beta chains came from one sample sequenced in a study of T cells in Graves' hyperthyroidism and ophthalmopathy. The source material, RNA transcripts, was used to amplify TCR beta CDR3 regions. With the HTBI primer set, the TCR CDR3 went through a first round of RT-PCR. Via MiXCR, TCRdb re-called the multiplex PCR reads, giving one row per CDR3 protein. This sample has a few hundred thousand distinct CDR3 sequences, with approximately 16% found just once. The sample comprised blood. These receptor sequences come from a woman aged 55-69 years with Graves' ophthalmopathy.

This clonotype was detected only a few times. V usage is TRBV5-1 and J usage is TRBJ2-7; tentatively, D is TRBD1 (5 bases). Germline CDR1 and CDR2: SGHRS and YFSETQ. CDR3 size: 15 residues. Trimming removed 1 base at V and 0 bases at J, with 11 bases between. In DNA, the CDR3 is TGCGCCAGCAGCTTGCAGGGTTGGGGCTCCTACGAGCAGTACTTC. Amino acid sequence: CASSLQGWGSYEQYF.

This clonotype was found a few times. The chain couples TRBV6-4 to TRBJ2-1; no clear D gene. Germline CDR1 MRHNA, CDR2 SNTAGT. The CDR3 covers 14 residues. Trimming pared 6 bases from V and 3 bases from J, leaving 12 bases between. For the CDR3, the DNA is TGTGCCAGCAGCTACAACTCCGGCTACAATGAGCAGTTCTTC. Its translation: CASSYNSGYNEQFF.

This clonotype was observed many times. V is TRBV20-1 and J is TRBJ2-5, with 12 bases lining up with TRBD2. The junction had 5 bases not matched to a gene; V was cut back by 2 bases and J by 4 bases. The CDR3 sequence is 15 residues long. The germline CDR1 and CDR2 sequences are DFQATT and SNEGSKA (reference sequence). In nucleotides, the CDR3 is TGCAGTGCTAGACGACTAGCGGGAGCGGGAGAGACCCAGTACTTC. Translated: CSARRLAGAGETQYF.

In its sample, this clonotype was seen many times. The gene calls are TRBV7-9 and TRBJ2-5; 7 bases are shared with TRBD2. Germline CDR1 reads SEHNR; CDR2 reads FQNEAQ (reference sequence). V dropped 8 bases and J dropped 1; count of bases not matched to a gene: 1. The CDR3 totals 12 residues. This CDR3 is CASRGVQETQYF. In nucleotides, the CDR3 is TGTGCCAGCCGGGGGGTCCAAGAGACCCAGTACTTC.

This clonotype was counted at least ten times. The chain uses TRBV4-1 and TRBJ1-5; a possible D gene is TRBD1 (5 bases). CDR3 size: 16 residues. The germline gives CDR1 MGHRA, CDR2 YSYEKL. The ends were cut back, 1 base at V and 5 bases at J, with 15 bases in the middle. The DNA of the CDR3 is TGCGCCAGCAGCCAAGGGGCAGGGTTGGATCATCAGCCCCAGCATTTT. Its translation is CASSQGAGLDHQPQHF.

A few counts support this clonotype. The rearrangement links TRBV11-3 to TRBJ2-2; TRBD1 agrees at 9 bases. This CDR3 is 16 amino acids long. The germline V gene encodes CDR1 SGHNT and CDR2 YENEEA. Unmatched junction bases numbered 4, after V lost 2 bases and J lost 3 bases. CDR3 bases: TGTGCCAGCAGCTTACAACGGACAGGGGACACCGGGGAGCTGTTTTTT. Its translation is CASSLQRTGDTGELFF.

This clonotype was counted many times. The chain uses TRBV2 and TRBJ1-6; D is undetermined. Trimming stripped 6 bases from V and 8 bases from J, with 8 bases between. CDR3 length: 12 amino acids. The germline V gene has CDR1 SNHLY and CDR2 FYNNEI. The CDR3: CASSREDSPLHF. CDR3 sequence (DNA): TGTGCCAGCAGCCGGGAGGATTCACCCCTCCACTTT.

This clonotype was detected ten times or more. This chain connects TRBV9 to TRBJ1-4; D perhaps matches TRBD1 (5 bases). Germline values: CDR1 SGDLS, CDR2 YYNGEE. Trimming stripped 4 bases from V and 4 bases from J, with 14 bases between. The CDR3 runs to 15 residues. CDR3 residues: CASSTTGTGNEKLFF. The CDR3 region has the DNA TGTGCCAGCAGCACGACCGGGACGGGTAATGAAAAACTGTTTTTT.

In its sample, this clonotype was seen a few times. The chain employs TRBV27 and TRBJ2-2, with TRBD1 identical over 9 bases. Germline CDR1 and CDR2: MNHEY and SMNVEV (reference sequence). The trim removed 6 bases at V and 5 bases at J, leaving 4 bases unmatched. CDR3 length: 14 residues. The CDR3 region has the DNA TGTGCCAGCAGAGACAGGGGGTGGACCGGGGAGCTGTTTTTT. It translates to CASRDRGWTGELFF.